This T cell receptor (beta chain) was sequenced during a study of T-cell memory formation after mild COVID-19. Study-wide results and caveats: In second-wave clones peaking day 37, SARS-CoV-2 specificity remained unconfirmed. The study found contracting CD4+ clones mainly in CM and EM and contracting CD8+ clones in EMRA. Later expanders leaned CD4+, whereas clones that contracted between day 15 and 85 were balanced CD4/CD8.

This clonotype was seen repeatedly, ten times or more. The antigen remains unidentified. TCRdb re-called the 5' RACE reads through MiXCR, storing one row per CDR3 protein. The table records roughly 310,000 distinct CDR3 sequences, 15% to 20% of them present only once. The length of the CDR3 is 12 residues. Germline V gene lookup returns CDR1 SGHTA and CDR2 FQGNSA. The V end lost 1 base, the J end lost 15 bases, and 10 bases lay between the germline ends. This sequence was found in a man between 18 and 35 years old who had mild COVID-19 (a few samples of this study predate the infection). Cell type and time point are not known. V usage is TRBV7-2 and J usage is TRBJ1-6; D remains unclear. The sequenced sample was PBMCs or a T cell subset sorted from them (not recorded which). CDR3 amino acids: CASSLGFQDLHF. The CDR3 coding sequence is TGTGCCAGCAGCTTAGGATTCCAAGACCTCCACTTT.